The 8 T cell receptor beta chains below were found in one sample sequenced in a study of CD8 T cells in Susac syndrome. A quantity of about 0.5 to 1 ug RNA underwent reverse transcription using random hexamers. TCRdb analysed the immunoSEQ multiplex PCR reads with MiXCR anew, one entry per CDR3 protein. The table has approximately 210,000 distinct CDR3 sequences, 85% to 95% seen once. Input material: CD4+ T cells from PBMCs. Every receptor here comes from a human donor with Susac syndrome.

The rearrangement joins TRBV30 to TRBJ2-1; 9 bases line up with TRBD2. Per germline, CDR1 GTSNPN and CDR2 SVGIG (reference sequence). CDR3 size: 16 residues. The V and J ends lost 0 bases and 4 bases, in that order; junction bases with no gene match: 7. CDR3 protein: CAWSVMPSGAYNEQFF. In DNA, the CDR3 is TGTGCCTGGAGTGTAATGCCTAGCGGGGCATACAATGAGCAGTTCTTC.

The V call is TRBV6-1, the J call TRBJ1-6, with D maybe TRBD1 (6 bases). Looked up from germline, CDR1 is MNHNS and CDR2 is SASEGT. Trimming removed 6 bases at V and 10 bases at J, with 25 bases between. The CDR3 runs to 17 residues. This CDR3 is CASSGLGAGARESPLHF. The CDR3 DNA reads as TGTGCCAGCAGCGGCTTGGGGGCGGGGGCTCGCGAGTCACCCCTCCACTTT.

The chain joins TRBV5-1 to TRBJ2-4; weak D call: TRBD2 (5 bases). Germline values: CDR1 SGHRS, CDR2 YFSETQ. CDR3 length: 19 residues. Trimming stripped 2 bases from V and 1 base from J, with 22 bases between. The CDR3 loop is CASSFGALPGSVAKNIQYF. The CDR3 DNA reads TGCGCCAGCAGCTTTGGCGCATTACCGGGAAGTGTGGCCAAAAACATTCAGTACTTC.

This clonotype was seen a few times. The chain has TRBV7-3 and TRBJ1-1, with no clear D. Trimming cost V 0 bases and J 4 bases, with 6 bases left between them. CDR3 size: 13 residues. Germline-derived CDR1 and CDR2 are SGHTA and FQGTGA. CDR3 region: CASSLTRTTEAFF. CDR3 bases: TGTGCCAGCAGCTTAACCCGAACCACTGAAGCTTTCTTT.

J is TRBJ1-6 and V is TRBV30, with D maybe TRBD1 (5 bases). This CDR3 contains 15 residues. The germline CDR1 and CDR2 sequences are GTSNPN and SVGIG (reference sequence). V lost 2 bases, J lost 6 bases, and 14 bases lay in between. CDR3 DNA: TGTGCCTGGAGTCCACGGGGCTGGGGTAATTCACCCCTCCACTTT. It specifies CAWSPRGWGNSPLHF.

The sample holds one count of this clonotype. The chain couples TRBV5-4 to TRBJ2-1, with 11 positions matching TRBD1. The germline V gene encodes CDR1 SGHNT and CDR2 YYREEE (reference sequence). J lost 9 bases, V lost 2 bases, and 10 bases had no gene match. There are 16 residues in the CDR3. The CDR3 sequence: CASSFDATGQGVEQFF. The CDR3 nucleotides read TGTGCCAGCAGCTTTGATGCTACGGGACAGGGGGTTGAGCAGTTCTTC.

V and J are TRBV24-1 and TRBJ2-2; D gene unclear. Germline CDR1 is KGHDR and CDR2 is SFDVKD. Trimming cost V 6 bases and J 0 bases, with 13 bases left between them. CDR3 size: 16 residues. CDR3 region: CATSIVSPTNTGELFF. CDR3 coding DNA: TGTGCCACCAGTATTGTGAGTCCTACGAACACCGGGGAGCTGTTTTTT.

The CDR3 spells CASSWGQGNRETQYF. The CDR3 nucleotides read TGTGCCAGCAGCTGGGGACAGGGGAATAGGGAGACCCAGTACTTC. The gene calls are TRBV5-6 and TRBJ2-5; 10 bases are shared with TRBD1. Germline V gene lookup returns CDR1 SGHDT and CDR2 YYEEEE. The trim removed 3 bases at V and 5 bases at J, leaving 7 bases unmatched. The CDR3 consists of 15 residues.